These T cell receptor beta chains were read from a single sample in a study of T cells in Graves' hyperthyroidism and ophthalmopathy. TCRdb re-analysed the multiplex PCR reads in MiXCR, keeping a single row per CDR3 protein. The table shows about 380,000 distinct CDR3 sequences, with 13% occurring only once. Sequencing was performed on blood. Receptor source: a man under 40 with Graves' hyperthyroidism that later progressed to Graves' ophthalmopathy. Both conserved end residues are part of each CDR3. The order of the fields is CDR3 DNA, CDR3 protein, J gene, V gene, D gene, clone size. The D gene is left open where the match is weak. Clone size, where shown, is once, few, many, or a class for clones that have expanded.

cdr3_nt: TGTGCCAGCAGCTTTACTAGCGGGGGGGCCTTAGGTACGCAGTATTTT
cdr3_aa: CASSFTSGGALGTQYF
j_call: TRBJ2-3
v_call: TRBV5-6
d_call: TRBD2
clone_size: NA

cdr3_nt: TGTGCCAGCAGCACTCCGGGACAGGGGGCTCGGCAGTACTTC
cdr3_aa: CASSTPGQGARQYF
j_call: TRBJ2-7
v_call: TRBV13
d_call: TRBD1
clone_size: NA

cdr3_nt: TGTGCCAGCAGCCAAGATCAGTTGGCGTGGGGGGAGCTGTTTTTT
cdr3_aa: CASSQDQLAWGELFF
j_call: TRBJ2-2
v_call: TRBV3-1
d_call: NA
clone_size: many

cdr3_nt: TGTGCCAGCAGTGACAGGGGTGGACAGGCCCCCTACGAGCAGTACTTC
cdr3_aa: CASSDRGGQAPYEQYF
j_call: TRBJ2-7
v_call: TRBV2
d_call: TRBD1
clone_size: many

cdr3_nt: TGTGCCAGTAGCTCGACAGCCTACAATGAGCAGTTCTTC
cdr3_aa: CASSSTAYNEQFF
j_call: TRBJ2-1
v_call: TRBV19
d_call: NA
clone_size: few

cdr3_nt: TGTGCCAGCAGCTCCCCGGTCTATTTAGCGGGCCTCCAAGAGACCCAGTACTTC
cdr3_aa: CASSSPVYLAGLQETQYF
j_call: TRBJ2-5
v_call: TRBV11-3
d_call: TRBD2
clone_size: many

cdr3_nt: TGTGCCAGCAGTGAAGCGGGGGTACATAATGAGCAGTTCTTC
cdr3_aa: CASSEAGVHNEQFF
j_call: TRBJ2-1
v_call: TRBV2
d_call: NA
clone_size: many

cdr3_nt: TGCAGTGCGAGGGACAGTGGTCATGGCTACACCTTC
cdr3_aa: CSARDSGHGYTF
j_call: TRBJ1-2
v_call: TRBV20-1
d_call: TRBD1
clone_size: NA

cdr3_nt: TGTGCCAGCAGTCCCTACTGGGAGGGGCACTATGGCTACACCTTC
cdr3_aa: CASSPYWEGHYGYTF
j_call: TRBJ1-2
v_call: TRBV27
d_call: NA
clone_size: many

cdr3_nt: TGCAGTGCTAGTAGGGTGATGGACACTGAAGCTTTCTTT
cdr3_aa: CSASRVMDTEAFF
j_call: TRBJ1-1
v_call: TRBV20-1
d_call: NA
clone_size: few

cdr3_nt: TGTGCCAGCAGCGCACAGGGATCGAACACTGAAGCTTTCTTT
cdr3_aa: CASSAQGSNTEAFF
j_call: TRBJ1-1
v_call: TRBV9
d_call: NA
clone_size: NA

cdr3_nt: TGTGCCAGCAGCGTAGAGGACTACTATGGCTACACCTTC
cdr3_aa: CASSVEDYYGYTF
j_call: TRBJ1-2
v_call: TRBV9
d_call: NA
clone_size: few

cdr3_nt: TGCGCCAGCAGTTCCGGGACAGGGGACACCGGGGAGCTGTTTTTT
cdr3_aa: CASSSGTGDTGELFF
j_call: TRBJ2-2
v_call: TRBV5-1
d_call: TRBD1
clone_size: NA

cdr3_nt: TGCAGTGCTAGAGGGCGGGGAGGGGAGCAGTTCTTC
cdr3_aa: CSARGRGGEQFF
j_call: TRBJ2-1
v_call: TRBV20-1
d_call: TRBD2
clone_size: many